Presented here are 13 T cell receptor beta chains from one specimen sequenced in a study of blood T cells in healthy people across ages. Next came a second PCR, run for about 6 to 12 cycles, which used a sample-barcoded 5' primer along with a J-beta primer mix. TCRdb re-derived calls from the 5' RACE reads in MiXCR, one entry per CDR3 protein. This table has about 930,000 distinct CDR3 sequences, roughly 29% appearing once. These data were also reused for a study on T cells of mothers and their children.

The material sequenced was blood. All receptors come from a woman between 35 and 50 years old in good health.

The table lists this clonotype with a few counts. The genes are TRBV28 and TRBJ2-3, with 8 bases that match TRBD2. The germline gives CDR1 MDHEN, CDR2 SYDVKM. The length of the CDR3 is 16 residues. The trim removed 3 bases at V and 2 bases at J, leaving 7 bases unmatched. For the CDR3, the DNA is TGTGCCAGCAGTTTTGCGGCGGGGGGCCCCACAGATACGCAGTATTTT. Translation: CASSFAAGGPTDTQYF. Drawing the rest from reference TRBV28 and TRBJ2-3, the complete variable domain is DVKVTQSSRYLVKRTGEKVFLECVQDMDHENMFWYRQDPGLGLRLIYFSYDVKMKEKGDIPEGYSVSREKKERFSLILESASTNQTSMYLCASSFAAGGPTDTQYFGPGTRLTVL.

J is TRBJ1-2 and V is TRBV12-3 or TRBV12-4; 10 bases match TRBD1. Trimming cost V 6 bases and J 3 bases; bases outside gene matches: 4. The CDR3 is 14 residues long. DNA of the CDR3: TGTGCCAGCAGGTCGGGACAGGGGTACTATGGCTACACCTTC. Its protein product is CASRSGQGYYGYTF.

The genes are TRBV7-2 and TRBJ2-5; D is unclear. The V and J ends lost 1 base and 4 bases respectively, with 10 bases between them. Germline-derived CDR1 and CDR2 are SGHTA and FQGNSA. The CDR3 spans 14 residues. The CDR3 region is CASSLVGLVETQYF. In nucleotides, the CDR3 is TGTGCCAGCAGCTTAGTAGGGTTAGTAGAGACCCAGTACTTC.

In DNA form, the CDR3 reads TGTGCCAGCCATAGGGGTGGCCCCACAGATACGCAGTATTTT. It translates to CASHRGGPTDTQYF. The chain joins TRBV6-1 to TRBJ2-3; tentatively, D is TRBD1 (5 bases). Per germline, CDR1 MNHNS and CDR2 SASEGT. The V and J ends lost 8 bases and 2 bases respectively, with 14 bases between them. This CDR3 contains 14 residues.

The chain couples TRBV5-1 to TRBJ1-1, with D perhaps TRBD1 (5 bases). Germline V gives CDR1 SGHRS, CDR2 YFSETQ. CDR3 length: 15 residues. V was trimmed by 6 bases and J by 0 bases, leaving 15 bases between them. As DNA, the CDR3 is TGCGCCAGCACCGACAGTGGGGCTATGAACACTGAAGCTTTCTTT. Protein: CASTDSGAMNTEAFF.

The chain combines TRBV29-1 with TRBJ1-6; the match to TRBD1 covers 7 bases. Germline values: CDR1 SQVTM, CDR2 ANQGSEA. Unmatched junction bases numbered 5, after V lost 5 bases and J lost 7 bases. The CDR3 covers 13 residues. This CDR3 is CSVRTGGNSPLHF. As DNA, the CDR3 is TGCAGCGTTAGGACAGGAGGGAATTCACCCCTCCACTTT.

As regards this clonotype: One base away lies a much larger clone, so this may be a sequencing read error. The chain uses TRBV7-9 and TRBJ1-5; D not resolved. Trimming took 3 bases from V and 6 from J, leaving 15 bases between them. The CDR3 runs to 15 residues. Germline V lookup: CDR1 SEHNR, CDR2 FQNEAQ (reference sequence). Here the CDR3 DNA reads TGTGCCAGCAGCTTTGGACGGGGAGTAGGTCAGCCCCAGCATTTT. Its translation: CASSFGRGVGQPQHF.

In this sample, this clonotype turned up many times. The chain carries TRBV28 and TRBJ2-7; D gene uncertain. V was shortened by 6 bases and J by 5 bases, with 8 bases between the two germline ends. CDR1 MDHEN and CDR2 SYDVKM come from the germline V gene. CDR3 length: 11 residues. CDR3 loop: CASSLTNEQYF. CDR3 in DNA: TGTGCCAGCAGCCTGACAAACGAGCAGTACTTC.

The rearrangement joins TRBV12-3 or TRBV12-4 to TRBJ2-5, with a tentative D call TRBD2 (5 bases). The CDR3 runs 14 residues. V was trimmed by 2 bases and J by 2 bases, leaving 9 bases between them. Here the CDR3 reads CASSLIGRQETQYF. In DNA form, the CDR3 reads TGTGCCAGCAGTTTAATTGGGAGACAAGAGACCCAGTACTTC.

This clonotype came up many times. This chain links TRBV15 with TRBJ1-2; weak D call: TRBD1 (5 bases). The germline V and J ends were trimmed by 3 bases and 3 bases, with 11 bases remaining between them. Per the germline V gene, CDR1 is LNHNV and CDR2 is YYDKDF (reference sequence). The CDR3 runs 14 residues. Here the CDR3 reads CATSRLGVDYGYTF. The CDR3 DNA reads TGTGCCACCAGCAGGCTAGGGGTGGACTATGGCTACACCTTC.

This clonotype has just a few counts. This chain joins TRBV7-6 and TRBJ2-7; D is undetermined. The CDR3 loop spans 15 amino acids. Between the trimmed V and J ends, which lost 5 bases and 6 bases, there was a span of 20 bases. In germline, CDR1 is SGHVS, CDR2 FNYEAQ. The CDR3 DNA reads TGTGCCAGCAGCCGAGAGGCTTCTTTTTTGGTCGAGCAGTACTTC. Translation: CASSREASFLVEQYF.

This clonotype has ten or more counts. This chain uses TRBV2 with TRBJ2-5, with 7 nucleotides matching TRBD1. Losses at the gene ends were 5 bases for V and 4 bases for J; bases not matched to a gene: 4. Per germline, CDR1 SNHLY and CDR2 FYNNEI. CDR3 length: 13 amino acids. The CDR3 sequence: CASSFRTGETQYF. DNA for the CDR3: TGTGCCAGCAGTTTCCGGACAGGAGAGACCCAGTACTTC. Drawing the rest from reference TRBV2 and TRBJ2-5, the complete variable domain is EPEVTQTPSHQVTQMGQEVILRCVPISNHLYFYWYRQILGQKVEFLVSFYNNEISEKSEIFDDQFSVERPDGSNFTLKIRSTKLEDSAMYFCASSFRTGETQYFGPGTRLLVL.

The CDR3 DNA is TGCGCCAGCAGCCCCCTGACTAGCGGGTCAGACAATGAGCAGTTCTTC. This gives the protein CASSPLTSGSDNEQFF. J is TRBJ2-1 and V is TRBV4-1; 10 bases match TRBD2. Unmatched junction bases numbered 8, after V lost 4 bases and J lost 5 bases. Germline CDR1 is MGHRA and CDR2 is YSYEKL. CDR3 size: 16 residues.